This entry lists 30 T cell receptor beta chains sequenced from one sample in a study of shared clonotypes between healthy human individuals. Naive CD8 populations comprised CD45RO-negative cells positively selected for CCR7, excluding terminally differentiated effector memory CD45RA+ cells. Libraries were prepared by immunoSEQ multiplex PCR; TCRdb keeps only in-frame clonotypes and omits some of them. The sample has about 680,000 clones, 90% to 95% seen once. The sample taken for sequencing was naive CD8+ T cells sorted from blood. The origin of the receptors is a man aged 30 to 45 in good health.

To note about this clone: The same CDR3 also results from other DNA sequences found in this sample. The chain has TRBV4-1 and TRBJ1-5, with TRBD1 identical over 7 bases. The germline V gene encodes CDR1 MGHRA and CDR2 YSYEKL. J was trimmed by 1 base and V by 2 bases; bases with no gene match: 2. This CDR3 contains 15 residues. The CDR3 DNA sequence: TGCGCCAGCAGCCAACGGGACAGCAGCAATCAGCCCCAGCATTTT. Its translation is CASSQRDSSNQPQHF.

V gene TRBV4-1 combines with J gene TRBJ2-2, with unresolved D. V lost 0 bases to trimming and J lost 4 bases, with 18 bases between them. Germline CDR1 and CDR2: MGHRA and YSYEKL. CDR3 size: 18 residues. Here the CDR3 DNA reads TGCGCCAGCAGCCAAGATGGCATGAACTGGGGAATCACCGGGGAGCTGTTTTTT. Amino acids: CASSQDGMNWGITGELFF.

This rearrangement joins TRBV7-9 to TRBJ2-1, with 7 bases identical to TRBD2. Trimming took 4 bases from V and 1 from J; bases not matched to a gene: 10. This CDR3 contains 17 residues. Germline-derived CDR1 and CDR2 are SEHNR and FQNEAQ (reference sequence). In DNA, the CDR3 is TGTGCCAGCAGCTCGTATACGGGGGGTTGGTCCTACAATGAGCAGTTCTTC. It is translated as CASSSYTGGWSYNEQFF. The variable domain in full, with the rest retrieved from reference TRBV7-9 and TRBJ2-1, is DTGVSQNPRHKITKRGQNVTFRCDPISEHNRLYWYRQTLGQGPEFLTYFQNEAQLEKSRLLSDRFSAERPKGSFSTLEIQRTEQGDSAMYLCASSSYTGGWSYNEQFFGPGTRLTVL.

This chain links TRBV2 with TRBJ2-7; a possible D gene is TRBD2 (5 bases). V lost 4 bases and J lost 3, with 13 bases in between. The germline CDR1 and CDR2 sequences are SNHLY and FYNNEI. This CDR3 comprises 14 residues. As DNA, the CDR3 is TGTGCCAGCAGTGGGTCGGGGAAGATCTACGAGCAGTACTTC. This encodes CASSGSGKIYEQYF.

V gene TRBV28 combines with J gene TRBJ2-1; maybe TRBD2 (6 bases). Trimming took off 5 bases at V and 8 bases at J, with 13 bases between the two ends. This CDR3 contains 13 residues. Germline loops: CDR1 MDHEN, CDR2 SYDVKM. The CDR3 region has the DNA TGTGCCAGCAGTATGCCCGAGCGGGATGAGCAGTTCTTC. Translation: CASSMPERDEQFF.

This sequence joins TRBV9 and TRBJ2-1; D gene unclear. V was trimmed by 0 bases and J by 0 bases, leaving 7 bases between them. The CDR3 covers 15 residues. Germline lookup yields CDR1 SGDLS and CDR2 YYNGEE. CDR3 in amino acids: CASSVEGISYNEQFF. DNA of the CDR3: TGTGCCAGCAGCGTAGAAGGGATCTCCTACAATGAGCAGTTCTTC.

The rearrangement joins TRBV30 to TRBJ2-5; 9 bases are shared with TRBD1. CDR1 GTSNPN and CDR2 SVGIG come from the germline V gene (reference sequence). The CDR3 runs to 15 residues. The trim removed 5 bases at V and 3 bases at J, leaving 10 bases unmatched. The CDR3 is CAWLHRGHSKETQYF. DNA for the CDR3: TGTGCCTGGCTACACAGGGGGCACTCGAAAGAGACCCAGTACTTC.

The J gene is TRBJ2-1, the V gene TRBV27; D is perhaps TRBD1 (5 bases). Trimming pared 1 base from V and 3 bases from J, leaving 13 bases between. The CDR3 consists of 16 residues. Per the germline V gene, CDR1 is MNHEY and CDR2 is SMNVEV (reference sequence). The CDR3 protein is CASSLFPGSSYNEQFF. CDR3 DNA: TGTGCCAGCAGTTTATTCCCAGGGTCAAGCTACAATGAGCAGTTCTTC.

The V call is TRBV4-1, the J call TRBJ2-5; TRBD2 is a possible D gene (7 bases). This CDR3 contains 16 residues. Germline-derived CDR1 and CDR2 are MGHRA and YSYEKL. Trimming stripped 4 bases from V and 7 bases from J, with 22 bases between. In DNA, the CDR3 is TGCGCCAGCAGCCCGGAGACTAGTGAGAGGGGGGGGACCCAGTACTTC. It yields the protein CASSPETSERGGTQYF.

The rearrangement uses TRBV7-9 and TRBJ1-2; 8 positions match TRBD1. J was trimmed by 5 bases and V by 4 bases; bases with no gene match: 3. From germline, CDR1 is SEHNR and CDR2 FQNEAQ (reference sequence). The CDR3 totals 13 residues. For the CDR3, the DNA is TGTGCCAGCAGCTCGGGACAGGCATATGGCTACACCTTC. This gives the protein CASSSGQAYGYTF.

This sequence joins TRBV5-5 and TRBJ2-1; 12 nucleotides match TRBD2. This CDR3 has 16 residues. Germline-derived CDR1 and CDR2 are SGHKS and YYEKEE (reference sequence). The junction had 15 bases not matched to a gene; V was cut back by 5 bases and J by 12 bases. In nucleotides, the CDR3 is TGTGCCAGCAGTCAAGGACTAGCGGGAATACAAATACGGCAGTTCTTC. As protein: CASSQGLAGIQIRQFF.

J is TRBJ1-2 and V is TRBV5-6; D not resolved. Germline V gives CDR1 SGHDT, CDR2 YYEEEE. V lost 2 bases, J lost 6 bases, and 14 bases lay in between. The CDR3 is 14 amino acids. CDR3 nucleotides: TGTGCCAGCAGCTTTGGGGTCTCAGCGGATGGCTACACCTTC. Translated: CASSFGVSADGYTF.

The chain uses TRBV4-1 and TRBJ2-7; 9 nucleotides line up with TRBD1. The CDR3 extends over 15 amino acids. CDR1 is MGHRA and CDR2 is YSYEKL in the germline V gene. After removal of 0 bases from V and 1 base from J, the junction contained 1 base not matched to a gene. CDR3 amino acids: CASSQDGTGSYEQYF. CDR3 sequence (DNA): TGCGCCAGCAGCCAAGACGGGACAGGGTCCTACGAGCAGTACTTC.

This rearrangement joins TRBV21-1 to TRBJ2-6; the D call in the table, TRBD2, was not verified against the DNA. TRBV21-1 is a pseudogene. This CDR3 is 19 amino acids long. The CDR3, as DNA: TGTGCCAGCAGCAAAGGAAAGGAACAGCGGAGCTCTGGGGCCAACGTCCTGACTTTC. This codes for CASSKGKEQRSSGANVLTF.

The chain joins TRBV19 to TRBJ2-1, with TRBD2 identical over 9 bases. The CDR3 sequence is 18 residues long. CDR1 and CDR2 from the germline V gene are LNHDA and SQIVND (reference sequence). The V and J ends lost 3 bases and 0 bases, in that order; junction bases with no gene match: 9. The CDR3 spells CASSMASGMFGSYNEQFF. CDR3 sequence (DNA): TGTGCCAGTAGTATGGCTAGCGGGATGTTTGGCTCCTACAATGAGCAGTTCTTC. Supplemented by reference TRBV19 and TRBJ2-1, the full variable domain reads DGGITQSPKYLFRKEGQNVTLSCEQNLNHDAMYWYRQDPGQGLRLIYYSQIVNDFQKGDIAEGYSVSREKKESFPLTVTSAQKNPTAFYLCASSMASGMFGSYNEQFFGPGTRLTVL.

V usage is TRBV5-4 and J usage is TRBJ2-5, with 11 bases aligning to TRBD1. Germline V gene sequence: CDR1 SGHNT, CDR2 YYREEE (reference sequence). CDR3 length equals 18 residues. Germline trimming cut 3 bases from V and 5 bases from J; bases unmatched to any gene: 15. The CDR3 here is CASSSRGGHRDRGETQYF. Written as DNA, the CDR3 is TGTGCCAGCAGCTCACGAGGGGGACACCGGGACAGGGGGGAGACCCAGTACTTC.

This clone was counted a few times. This chain links TRBV28 with TRBJ1-2; TRBD1 is a possible D gene (6 bases). Germline-derived CDR1 and CDR2 are MDHEN and SYDVKM. The CDR3 extends over 15 amino acids. Trimming stripped 5 bases from V and 8 bases from J, with 21 bases between. The CDR3 DNA reads TGTGCCAGCAGTGCCAGACAGGAGTGGAAGGAGGGCTACACCTTC. This encodes CASSARQEWKEGYTF.

The V gene is TRBV27, the J gene TRBJ1-1; TRBD1 matches 10 bases. J lost 3 bases, V lost 6 bases, and 4 bases had no gene match. This CDR3 region has 14 residues. Germline V gene sequence: CDR1 MNHEY, CDR2 SMNVEV (reference sequence). This CDR3 reads CASRNGQGDTEAFF. The CDR3 region has the DNA TGTGCCAGCAGAAACGGACAGGGGGACACTGAAGCTTTCTTT.

This chain connects TRBV29-1 to TRBJ2-7; 9 bases align to TRBD1. The CDR3 is 16 amino acids. The germline V gene encodes CDR1 SQVTM and CDR2 ANQGSEA. V lost 6 bases to trimming and J lost 3 bases; unmatched junction nucleotides: 15. CDR3 DNA: TGCAGCGTGCTAGGAGCCCGGGACAGGGTAAACTACGAGCAGTACTTC. Translating it yields CSVLGARDRVNYEQYF.

The chain recombines TRBV27 with TRBJ2-7; a possible D gene is TRBD1 (6 bases). This CDR3 is 21 amino acids long. V was trimmed by 0 bases and J by 2 bases, leaving 29 bases between them. CDR1 is MNHEY, CDR2 SMNVEV, per germline (reference sequence). The CDR3 nucleotides are TGTGCCAGCAGTTTATCTTCATGGATTACAGGGAATGTTGGAAATCCCTACGAGCAGTACTTC. It specifies CASSLSSWITGNVGNPYEQYF.

The rearrangement joins TRBV7-9 to TRBJ1-1; D unresolved. The length of the CDR3 is 13 residues. Germline V gives CDR1 SEHNR, CDR2 FQNEAQ (reference sequence). V shed 4 bases and J shed 7 bases, with 13 bases lying between them. In DNA, the CDR3 is TGTGCCAGCAGCTCCCCTACGGGATATGAAGCTTTCTTT. Translating gives CASSSPTGYEAFF.

The chain is built from TRBV28 and TRBJ1-5, with D unclear. The germline V gene has CDR1 MDHEN and CDR2 SYDVKM. The CDR3 covers 14 residues. Trimming pared 4 bases from V and 0 bases from J, leaving 7 bases between. This CDR3 is CASSSPRSNQPQHF. CDR3 DNA sequence: TGTGCCAGCAGTTCTCCCCGTAGCAATCAGCCCCAGCATTTT.

The chain carries TRBV7-2 and TRBJ2-1; 11 bases match TRBD2. V lost 3 bases, J lost 6 bases, and 7 bases stayed unmatched. Germline CDR1 SGHTA, CDR2 FQGNSA. The CDR3 runs to 16 residues. CDR3 DNA: TGTGCCAGCAGCTTCACTAGCGGGAGTCCAGTCAATGAGCAGTTCTTC. Its translation: CASSFTSGSPVNEQFF.

V usage is TRBV30 and J usage is TRBJ1-2, with 7 bases matching TRBD1. CDR1 is GTSNPN and CDR2 is SVGIG in the germline V gene (reference sequence). The trim removed 3 bases at V and 10 bases at J, leaving 14 bases unmatched. The CDR3 consists of 14 residues. CDR3 in amino acids: CAWSEVRDSAAYTF. DNA of the CDR3: TGTGCCTGGAGCGAAGTCCGGGACAGCGCTGCCTACACCTTC.

This clone is a singleton in its sample. The gene calls are TRBV7-6 and TRBJ2-2; D may be TRBD2 (5 bases). The CDR3 length is 17 residues. Germline-derived CDR1 and CDR2 are SGHVS and FNYEAQ. Trimming removed 1 base at V and 0 bases at J, with 12 bases between. The DNA of the CDR3 is TGTGCCAGCAGCTTAGTTGCAGCGGTCGCGAACACCGGGGAGCTGTTTTTT. The encoded protein is CASSLVAAVANTGELFF.

This chain joins TRBV27 and TRBJ1-1, with D tentatively TRBD1 (6 bases). Germline lookup yields CDR1 MNHEY and CDR2 SMNVEV (reference sequence). V was cut by 3 bases and J by 1 base, with 12 bases left in between. The CDR3 is 15 residues long. The CDR3 region has the DNA TGTGCCAGCAGTTTCCTTGGGGGCTGGAACACTGAAGCTTTCTTT. Translated, it gives CASSFLGGWNTEAFF.

CDR3 coding DNA: TGTGCCAGCAGCTTAGATGGGACAGGGGGCTCAGAGCAGTACTTC. It translates to CASSLDGTGGSEQYF. The J gene is TRBJ2-7, the V gene TRBV7-9; 12 nucleotides align to TRBD1. Germline lookup yields CDR1 SEHNR and CDR2 FQNEAQ (reference sequence). The CDR3 runs to 15 residues. Unmatched junction bases numbered 5, after V lost 1 base and J lost 7 bases.

The rearrangement joins TRBV27 to TRBJ2-7, with D perhaps given as TRBD1 or TRBD2 (6 bases each). The CDR3 contains 14 residues. V lost 0 bases and J 4 bases, leaving 10 bases between the germline ends. Germline V lookup: CDR1 MNHEY, CDR2 SMNVEV (reference sequence). CDR3: CASSLSGGWYEQYF. As DNA, the CDR3 is TGTGCCAGCAGTTTATCGGGGGGCTGGTACGAGCAGTACTTC.

The chain recombines TRBV7-2 with TRBJ1-3; the D is unclear. Trimming removed 2 bases from V and 2 bases from J, with 7 bases in between. Germline-derived CDR1 and CDR2 are SGHTA and FQGNSA. There are 14 residues in the CDR3. The CDR3 reads CASSLTRAGNTIYF. CDR3 DNA sequence: TGTGCCAGCAGCTTAACCCGTGCTGGAAACACCATATATTTT.

The chain recombines TRBV29-1 with TRBJ2-1; 10 nucleotides line up with TRBD1. Losses at the gene ends were 8 bases for V and 9 bases for J; bases not matched to a gene: 10. The CDR3 is 13 residues long. Germline-derived CDR1 and CDR2 are SQVTM and ANQGSEA. This chain's CDR3 is CSLRDRGIGEQFF. DNA of the CDR3: TGCAGCCTCCGGGACAGGGGTATAGGTGAGCAGTTCTTC.